This T cell receptor beta chain was observed in a study of T cell repertoires in cytomegalovirus infection. On the study more broadly: Newly reported HLA-C-restricted and thoroughly characterized HLA-B-restricted CMV epitopes were employed.

TCRdb ran MiXCR on the reads and lists one entry per CDR3 protein. The sample lists approximately 120,000 distinct CDR3 sequences, over 30% occurring once. Only one count was recorded for this clonotype. Its target is unknown. The CDR3 is made up of 16 amino acids. Trimming shortened V by 1 base and J by 0 bases, and 12 bases separated the two germline ends. Germline V gene sequence: CDR1 LGHNA, CDR2 YSLEER. The specimen was CD8+ T cells from cultured PBMCs, collected from culture after CMV antigen stimulation. The receptor was isolated from a human donor in good health (CMV status not recorded). Some clones in this sample may be carry-over from other donors' samples. The chain couples TRBV4-3 to TRBJ1-1; D ambiguous. The CDR3 loop is CASSQGLWQMNTEAFF. The CDR3 DNA follows: TGCGCCAGCAGCCAAGGATTATGGCAGATGAACACTGAAGCTTTCTTT.